The 7 T cell receptor beta chains reported below all come from one sample, sequenced in a study of patients and donors after allogeneic stem cell transplantation. TCRdb used MiXCR to reprocess the RT-PCR reads, holding one entry per CDR3 protein. The sample carries under 95,000 distinct CDR3 sequences, about 5% recorded once. The sequenced material came from blood, either unsorted or a sorted T cell fraction (not recorded which). All receptors derive from a human donor who was either an allogeneic HSCT recipient or a stem cell or donor lymphocyte infusion donor (not recorded which). It is not recorded whose cells these are; they may come from a transplant donor.

This sequence joins TRBV10-3 and TRBJ1-6, with D possibly matching TRBD1 (5 bases). V dropped 7 bases and J dropped 5 bases, with 15 bases sitting between them. The CDR3 is 15 amino acids. The germline gives CDR1 ENHRY, CDR2 SYGVKD. Here the CDR3 reads CAIKEGLSNNSPLHF. CDR3 nucleotide sequence: TGTGCCATCAAGGAGGGACTCTCGAATAATTCACCCCTCCACTTT.

This clonotype was counted ten times or more. The gene calls are TRBV4-1 and TRBJ2-7, with 8 bases that match TRBD2. Germline assignment: CDR1 MGHRA and CDR2 YSYEKL. The CDR3 is 15 residues long. Trimming removed 4 bases from V and 4 bases from J; junction bases left unmatched: 9. As DNA, the CDR3 is TGCGCCAGCAGCCTTGGTCCGGGACTAGATTACGAGCAGTACTTC. The encoded protein is CASSLGPGLDYEQYF.

The table lists this clonotype with many counts. This chain uses TRBV5-1 with TRBJ1-1; weak D call: TRBD1 (6 bases). Trimming pared 5 bases from V and 5 bases from J, leaving 13 bases between. There are 13 residues in the CDR3. In germline, CDR1 is SGHRS, CDR2 YFSETQ. CDR3 nucleotide sequence: TGCGCCAGCAGAAATACAGGGAATACTGAAGCTTTCTTT. Translating gives CASRNTGNTEAFF.

This clonotype was counted a few times. V gene TRBV19 combines with J gene TRBJ2-1; 11 positions match TRBD2. V lost 5 bases, J lost 7 bases, and 7 bases stayed unmatched. The CDR3 covers 15 residues. The germline V gene has CDR1 LNHDA and CDR2 SQIVND (reference sequence). Written as DNA, the CDR3 is TGTGCCAGTAGTCCGACTAGCGGGACGGGAAATGAGCAGTTCTTC. The encoded protein is CASSPTSGTGNEQFF. The variable domain in full, with the rest retrieved from reference TRBV19 and TRBJ2-1, is DGGITQSPKYLFRKEGQNVTLSCEQNLNHDAMYWYRQDPGQGLRLIYYSQIVNDFQKGDIAEGYSVSREKKESFPLTVTSAQKNPTAFYLCASSPTSGTGNEQFFGPGTRLTVL.

This clonotype was seen a handful of times. This chain joins TRBV9 and TRBJ2-5; 8 bases line up with TRBD2. V lost 0 bases to trimming and J lost 5 bases; unmatched junction nucleotides: 9. There are 16 residues in the CDR3. Germline-derived CDR1 and CDR2 are SGDLS and YYNGEE. As DNA, the CDR3 is TGTGCCAGCAGCGTAGGCGTTGGGGGCGGGAGGGAGACCCAGTACTTC. Its translation is CASSVGVGGGRETQYF. The full variable domain, rest sourced from reference TRBV9 and TRBJ2-5, is DSGVTQTPKHLITATGQRVTLRCSPRSGDLSVYWYQQSLDQGLQFLIQYYNGEERAKGNILERFSAQQFPDLHSELNLSSLELGDSALYFCASSVGVGGGRETQYFGPGTRLLVL.

This clonotype appeared a single time. A read error may explain this, as a much larger clone is one base away. The V and J genes are TRBV7-9 and TRBJ1-2, with TRBD1 matching 7 bases. Losses at the gene ends were 5 bases for V and 4 bases for J; bases not matched to a gene: 7. This CDR3 is built from 14 residues. CDR1 SEHNR and CDR2 FQNEAQ come from the germline V gene (reference sequence). DNA for the CDR3: TGTGCCAGCAGCCTTAACGACAGGGCCTATGGCTACACCTTC. It specifies CASSLNDRAYGYTF.

This clonotype was observed at least ten times. This chain uses TRBV20-1 with TRBJ2-7, with TRBD2 as a possible D gene (6 bases). The CDR3 is 12 residues long. In germline, CDR1 is DFQATT, CDR2 SNEGSKA (reference sequence). Trimming cost V 6 bases and J 5 bases, with 14 bases left between them. The CDR3 DNA reads as TGCAGTGCCGGAGGGCCCCGGAACGAGCAGTACTTC. Translating gives CSAGGPRNEQYF.